This TCR beta chain was sequenced during a study of blood T cell repertoires in COVID-19. Study summary: The study drew acute and convalescent COVID-19 samples from the United States, Italy and Spain. Sources were T cells, B-cell-depleted T cells, or PBMCs; the material itself was cDNA or gDNA.

The V gene's germline CDR1 is SGHRS and CDR2 YFSETQ. Trimming stripped 1 base from V and 4 bases from J, with 11 bases between. CDR3 size: 14 residues. In the source study's methods: From reference gene primer amplification, estimates of nucleated cell counts were derived. The repertoire was sequenced with immunoSEQ multiplex PCR; TCRdb's copy has only in-frame clones and lacks some. The V and J calls and clone size come from that table; D and trimming were worked out from the DNA. There are around 76,000 clones in the sample; around 85% occur only once, and 5.1% lies in the top ten. This clone was seen only once.

This chain uses TRBV5-1 with TRBJ1-2; tentative D call: TRBD1 (6 bases). The sample taken for sequencing was peripheral blood. This receptor was taken from a man older than 75 with acute or convalescent COVID-19. The CDR3, as DNA: TGCGCCAGCAGCTTGTCAGGGGAAGCCTATGGCTACACCTTC. Protein: CASSLSGEAYGYTF.